The next 8 T cell receptor beta chains were all read from a single sample in a study of blood T cell repertoires in COVID-19 (dated by TCRdb to about 2020). Library preparation employed the immunoSEQ multiplex PCR assay. The source is immuneACCESS, and TCRdb retained only in-frame sequences with V and J called. Part of the clones is not carried over; for the studies checked, unresolved V genes explain less than half of this, and the remainder is unexplained. The sample contains around 470,000 clones, less than 95% of them found a single time. Clones ranked in the top ten supply 0.6% to 0.7% of the sample. Sample: PBMCs or T cells enriched from blood (not recorded which). These receptors were taken from a man between 18 and 29 years old who had recovered from COVID-19.

This clone was seen once. The V and J genes are TRBV11-2 and TRBJ2-2, with TRBD2 identical over 8 bases. The V and J ends lost 6 bases and 5 bases, in that order; junction bases with no gene match: 11. The CDR3 has 16 amino acids. In germline, CDR1 is SGHAT, CDR2 FQNNGV. The CDR3 spells CASRVLTSGGTGELFF. The CDR3 nucleotides read TGTGCCAGCAGGGTGTTAACTAGCGGAGGGACCGGGGAGCTGTTTTTT.

The chain combines TRBV19 with TRBJ1-6, with a tentative D call TRBD1 (6 bases). Deletions cut 11 bases from V and 9 bases from J, with 17 bases between. Germline values: CDR1 LNHDA, CDR2 SQIVND (reference sequence). This CDR3 is 13 amino acids long. The CDR3 DNA is TGTGCCTCCACAGCGGGGGCGCGTTCACCCCTCCACTTT. Encoded protein: CASTAGARSPLHF.

The CDR3 reads CASSQGQGSYGYTF. The CDR3 DNA reads as TGTGCCAGCAGCCAGGGACAGGGATCATATGGCTACACCTTC. The rearrangement uses TRBV3-1 (or the pseudogene TRBV3-2) and TRBJ1-2; 9 nucleotides align to TRBD1. Losses at the gene ends were 3 bases for V and 5 bases for J; bases not matched to a gene: 4. CDR3 length equals 14 residues. CDR1 LGHDT and CDR2 YNNKEL come from the germline V gene (reference sequence).

The chain joins TRBV11-2 to TRBJ2-1; TRBD2 matches 10 bases. This CDR3 is built from 14 residues. The junction had 10 bases not matched to a gene; V was cut back by 5 bases and J by 12 bases. The germline V gene has CDR1 SGHAT and CDR2 FQNNGV. CDR3 nucleotide sequence: TGTGCCAGCAGCGCTAGCGGGAGCACCGGGTGGCAGTTCTTC. This gives the protein CASSASGSTGWQFF.

The chain is built from TRBV12-3 or TRBV12-4 and TRBJ1-6; no reliable D call. The CDR3 has 12 residues. V gave up 7 bases and J gave up 10 bases, with 11 bases separating them. The CDR3 is CASTRSRSPLHF. The CDR3, as DNA: TGTGCCAGCACCCGGTCCCGGTCACCCCTCCACTTT.

This clone was counted only a few times. The chain combines TRBV7-2 with TRBJ1-1; D not resolved. The germline CDR1 and CDR2 sequences are SGHTA and FQGNSA. V lost 2 bases and J 3 bases, leaving 22 bases between the germline ends. This CDR3 has 18 amino acids. This CDR3 is CASSLRAGLTISDTEAFF. The CDR3 coding sequence is TGTGCCAGCAGCTTACGTGCAGGTTTAACGATCAGTGACACTGAAGCTTTCTTT. The whole variable domain, filled in from reference TRBV7-2 and TRBJ1-1, reads GAGVSQSPSNKVTEKGKDVELRCDPISGHTALYWYRQSLGQGLEFLIYFQGNSAPDKSGLPSDRFSAERTGGSVSTLTIQRTQQEDSAVYLCASSLRAGLTISDTEAFFGQGTRLTVV.

The J gene is TRBJ1-1, the V gene TRBV5-1, with TRBD1 matching over 11 bases. The CDR3 covers 14 residues. V was pared by 4 bases and J by 4 bases, with 3 bases of the junction left unmatched. CDR1 is SGHRS, CDR2 YFSETQ, per germline. The CDR3 DNA sequence: TGCGCCAGCAGCACCGGACAGGGGGCCACTGAAGCTTTCTTT. Protein: CASSTGQGATEAFF.

The genes are TRBV27 and TRBJ1-5; 9 bases line up with TRBD1. This CDR3 is 14 amino acids long. After removal of 9 bases from V and 4 bases from J, the junction contained 7 bases not matched to a gene. CDR1 is MNHEY, CDR2 SMNVEV, per germline (reference sequence). The CDR3 coding sequence is TGTGCCAGTGCCTTACAGGGGGCTAATCAGCCCCAGCATTTT. Its translation: CASALQGANQPQHF.